A single sample gave rise to the 2 T cell receptor beta chains below, sequenced in a study of T cell repertoires in cytomegalovirus infection. TCRdb called the reads again in MiXCR, with one record for every CDR3 protein. The sample holds about a million distinct CDR3 sequences, approximately 30% seen once. No cognate antigen is known for these TCRs. The starting material was cultured CD8+ T cells from PBMCs, obtained from culture after CMV antigen stimulation. These receptors came from a human donor in good health (CMV status not recorded). Some clones in this sample may be carry-over from other donors' samples.

This clonotype appeared a few times. This chain connects TRBV12-3 or TRBV12-4 to TRBJ2-1, with TRBD2 matching 9 bases. V lost 5 bases, J lost 8 bases, and 7 bases stayed unmatched. The length of the CDR3 is 14 residues. The CDR3 region is CASSPRGGVYEQFF. The CDR3 nucleotides read TGTGCCAGCAGTCCGCGGGGGGGGGTCTATGAGCAGTTCTTC.

The gene calls are TRBV5-4 and TRBJ2-7; the match to TRBD1 covers 7 bases. CDR1 and CDR2 from the germline V gene are SGHNT and YYREEE (reference sequence). The trim removed 0 bases at V and 2 bases at J, leaving 8 bases unmatched. CDR3 length: 16 residues. CDR3 residues: CASSLEGGEGPYEQYV. CDR3 nucleotides: TGTGCCAGCAGCTTGGAAGGGGGCGAGGGGCCCTACGAGCAGTACGTC.